This T cell receptor beta chain is drawn from a study of beta chain features in type 1 diabetes. Study-level findings and limits: The study found fewer insertions and more deletions at VDJ junctions in type 1 diabetes patients.

Expressed TCRB transcripts were sequenced because the entire RNA isolate underwent reverse transcription. This table comes from immunoSEQ multiplex PCR, and its TCRdb copy is limited to in-frame clones, with some not included. The repertoire holds roughly 370,000 clones, with approximately 15% as singletons. On this clone itself: The target antigen is unknown.

Every participating donor gave one draw, a heparinised blood sample averaging roughly 100 mL. In all sorted populations, purity surpassed 95%. The CDR3 is made up of 14 amino acids. Germline assignment: CDR1 MGHDK and CDR2 SYGVNS. Trimming took 1 base from V and 6 from J, leaving 13 bases between them. The V and J genes are TRBV25-1 and TRBJ2-7, with D perhaps TRBD1 or TRBD2 (5 bases each). The TCR originated in a man aged 25-45 years in good health. Specimen: naive CD4+ T cells from blood. The CDR3 DNA sequence: TGTGCCAGCAGTGAATCTCCAGGGCGGGTCGAGCAGTACTTC. The encoded protein is CASSESPGRVEQYF.